The entry below gives a single T cell receptor (beta chain) sequence along with its context. Its specificity is not known. These data originate in a study of OX40 agonist ivuxolimab in advanced cancers. Measured with immunoSEQ multiplex PCR; TCRdb has only the in-frame clones, and not every one. The profile shows about 54,000 clones, 84% of them singletons. Study-wide results and caveats: Relative to CD4+, CD8+ T cells held more expanded clones on average.

This receptor was identified in an adult with an advanced solid tumor such as melanoma, head and neck, liver or kidney cancer. The source was CD4+ or CD8+ T cells sorted from blood, collected in a trial of the OX40 agonist ivuxolimab.

CDR3 sequence: CASREPIQETQYF. DNA of the CDR3: TGTGCCAGCAGGGAACCTATACAAGAGACCCAGTACTTC. The chain has TRBV25-1 and TRBJ2-5; the D is unclear. Between the trimmed V and J ends, which lost 6 bases and 2 bases, there was a span of 10 bases. Germline CDR1 reads MGHDK; CDR2 reads SYGVNS. The CDR3 has 13 residues.